These 27 T cell receptor beta chains came from one sample sequenced in a study of T-cell reconstitution after alpha-beta-depleted transplantation in children. Preparation of the TCRbeta library was carried out with unique molecular identifiers. TCRdb itself ran the PCR reads through MiXCR, one entry per CDR3 protein. The repertoire includes 450,000 to 550,000 distinct CDR3 sequences, roughly 10% of them detected once, and 14% sits in the top ten. Sequenced material: PBMCs, mostly from graft donor cells, taken 180 days after TCRalphabeta/CD19-depleted stem cell transplant. These receptors were obtained from a female patient aged 2 to 10 who had a stem cell transplant for aplastic anemia, so the T cells may come from the graft donor.

This clonotype was recorded a few times. This chain uses TRBV18 with TRBJ1-5; D might be TRBD1 (5 bases). V gave up 2 bases and J gave up 0 bases, with 17 bases separating them. This CDR3 has 18 residues. Germline V gene sequence: CDR1 KGHSH, CDR2 LQKENI. The CDR3 loop is CASSPFGQGANSNQPQHF. Here the CDR3 DNA reads TGTGCCAGCTCACCATTCGGCCAGGGTGCTAATAGCAATCAGCCCCAGCATTTT.

This clonotype was seen a few times. The CDR3 loop is CASTSGGVGYGYTF. Here the CDR3 DNA reads TGTGCCAGCACCAGCGGGGGGGTCGGCTATGGCTACACCTTC. V gene TRBV6-1 combines with J gene TRBJ1-2; D perhaps matches TRBD1 (5 bases). Trimming removed 7 bases at V and 4 bases at J, with 16 bases between. This CDR3 contains 14 residues. CDR1 and CDR2 (germline): MNHNS, SASEGT.

This clonotype was detected many times. The chain links TRBV29-1 to TRBJ2-4; 9 positions match TRBD1. Germline CDR1 SQVTM, CDR2 ANQGSEA. J was trimmed by 4 bases and V by 7 bases; bases with no gene match: 5. CDR3 length equals 13 residues. CDR3 nucleotide sequence: TGCAGCGCCTTCGGACAGGGGAAAAACATTCAGTACTTC. As protein: CSAFGQGKNIQYF.

This clonotype was seen at least ten times. The chain is built from TRBV12-3 or TRBV12-4 and TRBJ2-1; D is unclear. V dropped 5 bases and J dropped 5 bases, with 10 bases sitting between them. This CDR3 has 13 residues. CDR3 nucleotides: TGTGCCAGCAGTCATCAGAACAACAATGAGCAGTTCTTC. As protein: CASSHQNNNEQFF.

This clonotype was seen only a few times. The J gene is TRBJ2-1, the V gene TRBV15; D unresolved. V lost 0 bases and J 9 bases, leaving 9 bases between the germline ends. Germline CDR1 reads LNHNV; CDR2 reads YYDKDF (reference sequence). This CDR3 is 13 amino acids long. The DNA of the CDR3 is TGTGCCACCAGCAGAGAAGGTGTCTCTGAGCAGTTCTTC. It specifies CATSREGVSEQFF.

A few counts support this clonotype. CDR3 residues: CASSQRVGSYGYTF. CDR3 coding DNA: TGTGCCAGCAGCCAAAGGGTTGGAAGCTATGGCTACACCTTC. The chain links TRBV3-1 to TRBJ1-2; D gene unclear. Germline V CDR1 and CDR2: LGHDT, YNNKEL (reference sequence). Trimming pared 2 bases from V and 4 bases from J, leaving 11 bases between. The CDR3 contains 14 residues. Complete variable domain (other parts from reference TRBV3-1 and TRBJ1-2): DTAVSQTPKYLVTQMGNDKSIKCEQNLGHDTMYWYKQDSKKFLKIMFSYNNKELIINETVPNRFSPKSPDKAHLNLHINSLELGDSAVYFCASSQRVGSYGYTFGSGTRLTVV.

This clonotype showed up just a few times. The genes are TRBV11-2 and TRBJ2-7; the D call may be TRBD1 or TRBD2 (5 bases each). Germline V lookup: CDR1 SGHAT, CDR2 FQNNGV. The germline V and J ends were trimmed by 4 bases and 2 bases, with 24 bases remaining between them. This CDR3 is built from 18 residues. CDR3 sequence reads: CASSSGRPGQGFPYEQYF. In nucleotides, the CDR3 is TGTGCCAGCAGCTCCGGGCGCCCGGGGCAGGGTTTTCCCTACGAGCAGTACTTC. The variable domain in full, with the rest retrieved from reference TRBV11-2 and TRBJ2-7, is EAGVAQSPRYKIIEKRQSVAFWCNPISGHATLYWYQQILGQGPKLLIQFQNNGVVDDSQLPKDRFSAERLKGVDSTLKIQPAKLEDSAVYLCASSSGRPGQGFPYEQYFGPGTRLTVT.

With regard to this clonotype: Since a much larger clone is just one base distant, this may be a read error. The chain uses TRBV4-3 and TRBJ2-1; D call uncertain. The CDR3 sequence is 15 residues long. The germline V gene has CDR1 LGHNA and CDR2 YSLEER. For the CDR3, the DNA is TGCGCCAGCAGCCAAGCAACCCCTGGGTACAATGAGGAGTTCTTC. Protein: CASSQATPGYNEEFF.

This clonotype has ten or more counts. The chain is built from TRBV28 and TRBJ1-5; D possibly corresponds to TRBD1 (6 bases). V was cut by 1 base and J by 5 bases, with 15 bases left in between. The CDR3 has 16 amino acids. The germline gives CDR1 MDHEN, CDR2 SYDVKM. CDR3 in amino acids: CASSLFYVRGDQPQHF. The CDR3 DNA is TGTGCCAGCAGTTTATTCTATGTCAGGGGTGATCAGCCCCAGCATTTT. Filled out from reference TRBV28 and TRBJ1-5, the complete variable domain reads DVKVTQSSRYLVKRTGEKVFLECVQDMDHENMFWYRQDPGLGLRLIYFSYDVKMKEKGDIPEGYSVSREKKERFSLILESASTNQTSMYLCASSLFYVRGDQPQHFGDGTRLSIL.

This clonotype appeared many times. The chain uses TRBV15 and TRBJ2-1; the match to TRBD2 covers 10 bases. Germline CDR1 reads LNHNV; CDR2 reads YYDKDF (reference sequence). Unmatched junction bases numbered 5, after V lost 2 bases and J lost 4 bases. The CDR3 consists of 16 residues. The CDR3 loop reads CATSRTGTSVYNEQFF. The DNA for the CDR3 is TGTGCCACCAGCAGAACCGGGACTAGCGTATACAATGAGCAGTTCTTC. The full variable domain, completed using reference TRBV15 and TRBJ2-1, is DAMVIQNPRYQVTQFGKPVTLSCSQTLNHNVMYWYQQKSSQAPKLLFHYYDKDFNNEADTPDNFQSRRPNTSFCFLDIRSPGLGDTAMYLCATSRTGTSVYNEQFFGPGTRLTVL.

This clonotype was seen a handful of times. CDR3 sequence (DNA): TGTGCCAGCAGCTTTAGCTTACAGCCTCGGAAACCGAGCTCCTACAATGAGCAGTTCTTC. Its translation is CASSFSLQPRKPSSYNEQFF. This rearrangement joins TRBV7-2 to TRBJ2-1; D is undetermined. CDR3 length equals 20 residues. Germline CDR1 reads SGHTA; CDR2 reads FQGNSA. Trimming removed 3 bases at V and 0 bases at J, with 24 bases between. The full variable domain, rest sourced from reference TRBV7-2 and TRBJ2-1, is GAGVSQSPSNKVTEKGKDVELRCDPISGHTALYWYRQSLGQGLEFLIYFQGNSAPDKSGLPSDRFSAERTGGSVSTLTIQRTQQEDSAVYLCASSFSLQPRKPSSYNEQFFGPGTRLTVL.

Ten or more counts support this clonotype. The gene calls are TRBV12-3 or TRBV12-4 and TRBJ2-3; D perhaps matches TRBD1 (5 bases). The CDR3 is made up of 16 amino acids. V lost 6 bases to trimming and J lost 2 bases, with 18 bases between them. The CDR3 here is CASRTWGTLITDTQYF. The CDR3 coding sequence is TGTGCCAGCAGGACCTGGGGCACCCTTATCACAGATACGCAGTATTTT.

The gene calls are TRBV30 and TRBJ2-5; D call uncertain. CDR3 size: 13 residues. V was clipped by 5 bases and J by 1 base, with 11 bases between them. Germline V gene sequence: CDR1 GTSNPN, CDR2 SVGIG (reference sequence). The CDR3 spells CAWHTEPQETQYF. In nucleotides, the CDR3 is TGTGCCTGGCACACCGAACCCCAAGAGACCCAGTACTTC.

Only a few counts were recorded for this clonotype. DNA for the CDR3: TGCAGTGCTAGAGATGTACTAGCGGCTAAAAATGAGCAGTTCTTC. Encoded protein: CSARDVLAAKNEQFF. This chain connects TRBV20-1 to TRBJ2-1; 8 positions agree with TRBD2. Germline CDR1 reads DFQATT; CDR2 reads SNEGSKA (reference sequence). Losses at the gene ends were 0 bases for V and 7 bases for J; bases not matched to a gene: 8. CDR3 size: 15 residues.

The rearrangement joins TRBV20-1 to TRBJ2-5; 7 bases match TRBD1. V shed 1 base and J 5 bases; nucleotides not matched to a gene: 4. This CDR3 comprises 13 residues. Germline CDR1 is DFQATT and CDR2 is SNEGSKA (reference sequence). The chain's CDR3 is CSARADRRETQYF. CDR3 nucleotides: TGCAGTGCTAGAGCGGACAGGAGGGAGACCCAGTACTTC.

This clonotype was recorded a few times. The chain joins TRBV20-1 to TRBJ2-7; D is uncertain. This CDR3 has 13 residues. In germline, CDR1 is DFQATT, CDR2 SNEGSKA (reference sequence). Trimming pared 7 bases from V and 4 bases from J, leaving 17 bases between. In DNA, the CDR3 is TGCAGTGTTCTCCCCCAGACGGGTTACGAGCAGTACTTC. Protein sequence: CSVLPQTGYEQYF.

V usage is TRBV5-1 and J usage is TRBJ2-7, with a tentative D call TRBD2 (6 bases). The CDR3 is 12 residues long. V lost 6 bases and J 3 bases, leaving 10 bases between the germline ends. Germline CDR1 and CDR2: SGHRS and YFSETQ. Here the CDR3 reads CASKDYHYEQYF. The CDR3, as DNA: TGCGCCAGCAAGGACTACCACTACGAGCAGTACTTC.

This clonotype turned up a few times. The chain employs TRBV9 and TRBJ1-1; TRBD1 agrees at 8 bases. V shed 3 bases and J 5 bases; nucleotides not matched to a gene: 9. CDR1 is SGDLS and CDR2 is YYNGEE in the germline V gene. The CDR3 has 15 residues. CDR3 bases: TGTGCCAGCAGCGGTACAGGGGGAAGAGGGACTGAAGCTTTCTTT. This translates into CASSGTGGRGTEAFF.

A word on this clonotype: A read error may account for a junction end that differs from germline. This chain links TRBV7-9 with TRBJ2-5, with 7 bases matching TRBD2. The CDR3 sequence is 16 residues long. Germline values: CDR1 SEHNR, CDR2 FQNEAQ (reference sequence). CDR3 loop: CPSSLGIAGQQETQYF. In DNA, the CDR3 is TGTCCCAGCAGCTTAGGGATAGCGGGCCAACAAGAGACCCAGTACTTC.

The chain is built from TRBV20-1 and TRBJ2-1, with 9 bases aligning to TRBD1. The CDR3 length is 13 residues. Germline loops: CDR1 DFQATT, CDR2 SNEGSKA (reference sequence). Trimming at V came to 2 bases and at J to 6 bases, leaving 2 bases not matched to a gene. The CDR3 sequence: CSARRDRVNEQFF. CDR3 in DNA: TGCAGTGCTAGACGGGACAGGGTCAATGAGCAGTTCTTC.

This clonotype was counted a few times. This rearrangement joins TRBV4-2 to TRBJ2-1; TRBD1 matches 11 bases. CDR3 length: 16 amino acids. The trim removed 2 bases at V and 4 bases at J, leaving 4 bases unmatched. Germline CDR1 LGHNA, CDR2 YNFKEQ. The CDR3 here is CASSQLDRGLYNEQFF. The CDR3 DNA is TGTGCCAGCAGCCAACTGGACAGGGGGCTTTACAATGAGCAGTTCTTC.

This clonotype was seen more than once but under ten times. The V call is TRBV18, the J call TRBJ1-1; 7 nucleotides match TRBD1. V shed 4 bases, J shed 1 base, and the junction held 3 bases outside the gene matches. The CDR3 totals 14 residues. CDR1 and CDR2 (germline): KGHSH, LQKENI. DNA of the CDR3: TGTGCCAGCTCACGAGGGACAGAGAACACTGAAGCTTTCTTT. Amino acids: CASSRGTENTEAFF.

A few counts support this clonotype. V gene TRBV20-1 combines with J gene TRBJ2-5, with TRBD2 identical over 9 bases. J gave up 5 bases and V 4 bases, and 11 bases lay outside the gene matches. CDR1 is DFQATT, CDR2 SNEGSKA, per germline (reference sequence). This CDR3 comprises 15 residues. In DNA form, the CDR3 reads TGCAGTGCTACCCCGCTAGCGGGGCTATCGGAGACCCAGTACTTC. Translated, it gives CSATPLAGLSETQYF.

This clonotype was counted only a few times. The chain employs TRBV4-3 and TRBJ1-4, with unresolved D. The CDR3 has 13 residues. CDR1 and CDR2 from the germline V gene are LGHNA and YSLEER. V lost 0 bases and J lost 8, with 7 bases in between. This chain's CDR3 is CASSQEFQEKLFF. The CDR3 region has the DNA TGCGCCAGCAGCCAAGAGTTTCAAGAAAAACTGTTTTTT.

The chain carries TRBV9 and TRBJ2-5; D gene unclear. The CDR3 runs 14 residues. V was pared by 0 bases and J by 1 base, with 7 bases between. Germline V lookup: CDR1 SGDLS, CDR2 YYNGEE. CDR3 DNA sequence: TGTGCCAGCAGCGTAGATCACCGCCAAGAGACCCAGTACTTC. This sequence encodes CASSVDHRQETQYF.

This rearrangement joins TRBV28 to TRBJ2-7; possible D gene TRBD1, 5 bases. Germline loops: CDR1 MDHEN, CDR2 SYDVKM. V lost 8 bases and J lost 0, with 11 bases in between. The CDR3 is made up of 13 amino acids. CDR3 DNA: TGTGCCAGCCGAAGCAGGGCCTCCTACGAGCAGTACTTC. This encodes CASRSRASYEQYF.

In its sample, this clonotype was seen a few times. The chain employs TRBV7-2 and TRBJ2-1, with 10 bases aligning to TRBD2. The CDR3 is 13 residues long. After removal of 11 bases from V and 6 bases from J, the junction contained 7 bases not matched to a gene. Germline V CDR1 and CDR2: SGHTA, FQGNSA. DNA of the CDR3: TGTGCCGGTAGCGGGAGGAACATCAATGAGCAGTTCTTC. This codes for CAGSGRNINEQFF.